This TCR beta chain was profiled in a study of CD8+ T cells in alopecia areata. Following extraction, RNA underwent reverse transcription to cDNA, which served as the sequencing template. Assay: immunoSEQ multiplex PCR; the TCRdb copy retains only in-frame clones and omits some. The sample has over 120,000 clones, roughly three fifths seen once. As concerns this clone: At one of its ends the junction is not consistent with the germline gene, which may arise from a read error.

Specimen: CD4+ T cells sorted from blood, collected at week 0. The sequence was obtained from a human donor with alopecia areata.

In nucleotides, the CDR3 is TGCAGTTTCGACTCCGACAATGAGCAGTTCTTC. Its protein is CSFDSDNEQFF. The V and J genes are TRBV20-1 and TRBJ2-1; D gene uncertain. CDR3 length: 11 amino acids. CDR1 and CDR2 from the germline V gene are DFQATT and SNEGSKA (reference sequence).